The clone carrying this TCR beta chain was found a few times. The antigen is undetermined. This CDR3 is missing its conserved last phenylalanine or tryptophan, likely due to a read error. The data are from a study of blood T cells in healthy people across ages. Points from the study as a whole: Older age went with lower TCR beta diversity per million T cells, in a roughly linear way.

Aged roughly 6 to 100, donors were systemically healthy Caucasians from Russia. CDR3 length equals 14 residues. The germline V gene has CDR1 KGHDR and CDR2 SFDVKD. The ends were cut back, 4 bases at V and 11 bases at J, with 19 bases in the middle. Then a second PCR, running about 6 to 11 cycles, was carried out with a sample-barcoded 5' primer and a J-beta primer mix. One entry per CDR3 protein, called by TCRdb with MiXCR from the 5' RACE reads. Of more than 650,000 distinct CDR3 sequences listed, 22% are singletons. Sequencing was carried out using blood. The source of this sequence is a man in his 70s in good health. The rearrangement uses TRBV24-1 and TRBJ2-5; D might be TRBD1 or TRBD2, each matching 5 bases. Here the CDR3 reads CATSDRQRPCEQYV. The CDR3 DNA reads TGTGCCACCAGTGACCGACAGCGGCCCTGCGAACAGTACGTC.